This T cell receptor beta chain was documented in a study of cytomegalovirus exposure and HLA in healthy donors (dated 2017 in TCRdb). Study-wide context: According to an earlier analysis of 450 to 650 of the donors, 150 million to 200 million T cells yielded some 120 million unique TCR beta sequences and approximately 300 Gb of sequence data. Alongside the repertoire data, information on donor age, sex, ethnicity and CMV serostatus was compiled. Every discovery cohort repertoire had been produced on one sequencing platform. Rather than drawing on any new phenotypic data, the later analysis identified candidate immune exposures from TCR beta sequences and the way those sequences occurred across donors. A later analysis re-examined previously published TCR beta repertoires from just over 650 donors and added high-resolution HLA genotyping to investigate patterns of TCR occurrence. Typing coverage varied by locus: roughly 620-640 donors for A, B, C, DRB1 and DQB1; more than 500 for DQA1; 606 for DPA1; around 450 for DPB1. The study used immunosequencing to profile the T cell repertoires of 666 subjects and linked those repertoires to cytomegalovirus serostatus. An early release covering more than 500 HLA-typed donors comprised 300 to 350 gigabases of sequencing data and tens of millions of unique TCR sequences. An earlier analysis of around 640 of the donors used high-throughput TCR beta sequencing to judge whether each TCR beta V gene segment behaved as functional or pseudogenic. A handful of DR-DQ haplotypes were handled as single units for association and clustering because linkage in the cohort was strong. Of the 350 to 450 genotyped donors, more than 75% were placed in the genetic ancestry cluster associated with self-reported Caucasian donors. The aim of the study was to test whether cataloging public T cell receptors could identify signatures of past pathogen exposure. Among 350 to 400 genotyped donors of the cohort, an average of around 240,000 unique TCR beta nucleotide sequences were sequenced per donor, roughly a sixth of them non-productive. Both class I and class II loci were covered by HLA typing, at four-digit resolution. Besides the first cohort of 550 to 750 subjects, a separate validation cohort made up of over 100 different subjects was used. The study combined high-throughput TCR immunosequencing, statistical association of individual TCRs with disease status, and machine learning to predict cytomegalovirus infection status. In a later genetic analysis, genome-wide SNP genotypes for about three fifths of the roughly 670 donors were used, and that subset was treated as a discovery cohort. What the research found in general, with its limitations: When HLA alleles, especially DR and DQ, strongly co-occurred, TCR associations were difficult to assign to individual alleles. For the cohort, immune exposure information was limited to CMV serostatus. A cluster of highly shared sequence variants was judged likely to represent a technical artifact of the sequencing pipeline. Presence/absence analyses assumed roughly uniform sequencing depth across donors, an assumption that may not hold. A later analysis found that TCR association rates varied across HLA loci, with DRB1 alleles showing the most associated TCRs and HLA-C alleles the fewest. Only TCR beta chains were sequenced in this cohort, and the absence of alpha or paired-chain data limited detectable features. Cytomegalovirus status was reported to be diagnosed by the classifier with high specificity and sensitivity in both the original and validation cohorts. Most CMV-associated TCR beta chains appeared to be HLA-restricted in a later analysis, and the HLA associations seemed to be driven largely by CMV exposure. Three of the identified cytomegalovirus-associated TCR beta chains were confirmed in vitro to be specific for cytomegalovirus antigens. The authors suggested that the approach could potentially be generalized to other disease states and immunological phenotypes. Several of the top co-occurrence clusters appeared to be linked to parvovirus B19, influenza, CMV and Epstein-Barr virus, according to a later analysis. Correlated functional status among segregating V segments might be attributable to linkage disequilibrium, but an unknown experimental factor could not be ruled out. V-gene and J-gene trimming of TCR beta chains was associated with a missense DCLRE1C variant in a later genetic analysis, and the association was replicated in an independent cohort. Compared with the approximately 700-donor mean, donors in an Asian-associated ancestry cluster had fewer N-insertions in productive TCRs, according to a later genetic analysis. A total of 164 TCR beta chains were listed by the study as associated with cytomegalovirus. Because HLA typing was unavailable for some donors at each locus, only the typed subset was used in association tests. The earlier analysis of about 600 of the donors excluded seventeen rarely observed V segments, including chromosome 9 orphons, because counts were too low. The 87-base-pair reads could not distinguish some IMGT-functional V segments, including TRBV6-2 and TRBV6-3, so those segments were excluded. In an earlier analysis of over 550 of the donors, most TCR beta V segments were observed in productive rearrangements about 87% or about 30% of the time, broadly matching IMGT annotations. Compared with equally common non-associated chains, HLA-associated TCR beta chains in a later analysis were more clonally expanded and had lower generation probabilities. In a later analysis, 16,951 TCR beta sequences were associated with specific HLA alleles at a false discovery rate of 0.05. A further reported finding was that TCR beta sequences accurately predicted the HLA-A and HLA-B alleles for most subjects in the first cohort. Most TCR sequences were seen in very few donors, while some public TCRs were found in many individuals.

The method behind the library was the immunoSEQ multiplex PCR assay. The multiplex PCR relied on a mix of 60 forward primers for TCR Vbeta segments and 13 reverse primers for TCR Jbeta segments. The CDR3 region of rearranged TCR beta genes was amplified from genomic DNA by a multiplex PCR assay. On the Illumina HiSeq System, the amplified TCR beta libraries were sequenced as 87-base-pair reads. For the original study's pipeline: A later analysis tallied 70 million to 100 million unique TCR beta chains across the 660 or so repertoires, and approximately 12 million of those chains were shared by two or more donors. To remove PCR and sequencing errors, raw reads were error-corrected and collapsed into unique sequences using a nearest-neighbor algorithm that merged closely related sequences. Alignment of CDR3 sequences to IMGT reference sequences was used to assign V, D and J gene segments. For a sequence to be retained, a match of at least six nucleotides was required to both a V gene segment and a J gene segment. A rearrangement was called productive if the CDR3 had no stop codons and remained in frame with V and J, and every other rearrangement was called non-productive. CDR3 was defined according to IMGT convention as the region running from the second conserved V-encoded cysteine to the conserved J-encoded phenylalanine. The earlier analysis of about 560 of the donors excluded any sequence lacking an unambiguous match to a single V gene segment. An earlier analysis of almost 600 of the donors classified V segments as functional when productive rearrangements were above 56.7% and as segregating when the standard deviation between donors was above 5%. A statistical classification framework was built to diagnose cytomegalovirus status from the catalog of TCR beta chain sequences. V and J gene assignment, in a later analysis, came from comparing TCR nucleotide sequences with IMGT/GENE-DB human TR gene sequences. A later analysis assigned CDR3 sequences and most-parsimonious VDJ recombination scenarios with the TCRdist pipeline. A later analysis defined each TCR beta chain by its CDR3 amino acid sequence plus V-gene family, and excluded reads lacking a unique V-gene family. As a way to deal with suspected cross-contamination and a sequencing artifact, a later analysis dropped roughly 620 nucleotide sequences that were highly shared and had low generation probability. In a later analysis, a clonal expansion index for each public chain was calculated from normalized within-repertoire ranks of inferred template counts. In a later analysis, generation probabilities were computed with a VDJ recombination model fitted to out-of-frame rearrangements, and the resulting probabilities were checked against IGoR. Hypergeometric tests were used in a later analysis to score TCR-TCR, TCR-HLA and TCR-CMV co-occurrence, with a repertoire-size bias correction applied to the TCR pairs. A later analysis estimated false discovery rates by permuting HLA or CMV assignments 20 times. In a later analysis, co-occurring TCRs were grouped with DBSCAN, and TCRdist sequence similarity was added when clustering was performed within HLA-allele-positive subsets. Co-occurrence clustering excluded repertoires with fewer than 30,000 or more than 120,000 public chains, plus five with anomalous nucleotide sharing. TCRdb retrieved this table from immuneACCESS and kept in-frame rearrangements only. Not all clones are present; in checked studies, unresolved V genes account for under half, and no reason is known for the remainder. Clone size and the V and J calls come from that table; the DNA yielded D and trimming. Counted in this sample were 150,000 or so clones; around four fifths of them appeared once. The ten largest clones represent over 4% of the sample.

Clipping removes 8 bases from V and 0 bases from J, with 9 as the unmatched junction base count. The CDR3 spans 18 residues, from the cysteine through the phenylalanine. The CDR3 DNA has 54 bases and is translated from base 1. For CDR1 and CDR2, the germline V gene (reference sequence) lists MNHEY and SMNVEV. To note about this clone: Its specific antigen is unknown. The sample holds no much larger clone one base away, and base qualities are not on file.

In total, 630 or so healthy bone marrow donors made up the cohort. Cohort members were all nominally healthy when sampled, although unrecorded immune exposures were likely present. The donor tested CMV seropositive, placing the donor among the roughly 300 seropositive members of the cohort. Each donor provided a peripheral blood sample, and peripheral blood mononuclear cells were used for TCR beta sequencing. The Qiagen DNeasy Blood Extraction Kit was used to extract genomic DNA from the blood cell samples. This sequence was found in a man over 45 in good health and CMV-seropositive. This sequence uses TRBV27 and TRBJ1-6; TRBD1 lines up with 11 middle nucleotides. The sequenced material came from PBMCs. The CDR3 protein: CASPPRDRGSSYNSPLHF. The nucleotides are TGTGCCAGCCCCCCTCGGGACAGGGGGAGCTCCTATAATTCACCCCTCCACTTT.